A single sample is the source of the 5 T cell receptor beta chains below, sequenced in a study of shared clonotypes between healthy human individuals. The naive CD8 fraction comprised CD45RO-negative cells positively selected for CCR7 and excluded terminally differentiated effector memory CD45RA+ cells. Clones were sequenced by immunoSEQ multiplex PCR, and TCRdb holds only the in-frame ones, with some missing. The sample yields more than 500,000 clones, approximately 95% seen once. The sequenced sample consisted of naive CD8+ T cells sorted from blood. The receptor set was obtained from a woman in her twenties or thirties in good health.

This chain connects TRBV25-1 to TRBJ2-7; weak D call: TRBD2 (6 bases). The ends were cut back, 2 bases at V and 2 bases at J, with 7 bases in the middle. The V gene's germline CDR1 is MGHDK and CDR2 SYGVNS. CDR3 length: 13 amino acids. The CDR3 DNA follows: TGTGCCAGCAGTGAACGGGGGACCTACGAGCAGTACTTC. It codes for CASSERGTYEQYF.

The chain is built from TRBV19 and TRBJ2-7; TRBD1 matches at 8 bases. The CDR3 is made up of 15 amino acids. V trimming: 0 bases; J trimming: 4 bases; junction bases outside the gene matches: 5. Germline loops: CDR1 LNHDA, CDR2 SQIVND (reference sequence). Here the CDR3 reads CASSIETGVSYEQYF. Written as DNA, the CDR3 is TGTGCCAGTAGTATAGAGACAGGGGTGTCGTACGAGCAGTACTTC.

The gene calls are TRBV15 and TRBJ2-2; the D is unclear. The CDR3 contains 16 residues. Germline loops: CDR1 LNHNV, CDR2 YYDKDF (reference sequence). V was clipped by 0 bases and J by 2 bases, with 10 bases between them. This CDR3 reads CATSRDRQPNTGELFF. Here the CDR3 DNA reads TGTGCCACCAGCAGAGATCGGCAACCAAACACCGGGGAGCTGTTTTTT.

The chain combines TRBV7-9 with TRBJ2-4, with 7 nucleotides matching TRBD2. The CDR3 totals 14 residues. Germline CDR1 reads SEHNR; CDR2 reads FQNEAQ (reference sequence). After removal of 5 bases from V and 8 bases from J, the junction contained 9 bases not matched to a gene. The CDR3 nucleotides read TGTGCCAGCAGCAGGGCCAGGGAGGGCGACATTCAGTACTTC. Translated: CASSRAREGDIQYF.

This chain links TRBV14 with TRBJ2-7, with a tentative D call TRBD1 (6 bases). The CDR3 spans 14 residues. Trimming took off 1 base at V and 2 bases at J, with 9 bases between the two ends. Germline V gene lookup returns CDR1 SGHDN and CDR2 FVKESK. CDR3 DNA: TGTGCCAGCAGCCAAGCACAGGGCCCCTACGAGCAGTACTTC. Translating it yields CASSQAQGPYEQYF.